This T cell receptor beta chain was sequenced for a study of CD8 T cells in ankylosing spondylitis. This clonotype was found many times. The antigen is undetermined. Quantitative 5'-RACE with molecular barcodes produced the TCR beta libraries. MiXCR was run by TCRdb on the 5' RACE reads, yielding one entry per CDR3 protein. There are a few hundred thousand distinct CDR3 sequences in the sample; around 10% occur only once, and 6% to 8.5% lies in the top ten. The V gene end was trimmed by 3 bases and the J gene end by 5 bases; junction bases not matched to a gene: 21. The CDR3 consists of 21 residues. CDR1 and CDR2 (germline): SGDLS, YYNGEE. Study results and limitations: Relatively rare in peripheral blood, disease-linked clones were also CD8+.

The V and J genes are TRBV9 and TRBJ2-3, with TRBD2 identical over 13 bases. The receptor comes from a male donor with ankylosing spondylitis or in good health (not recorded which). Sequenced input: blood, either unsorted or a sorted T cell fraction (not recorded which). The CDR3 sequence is CASSGPPTSGRQTRARDTQYF. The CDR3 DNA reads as TGTGCCAGCAGCGGACCCCCGACTAGCGGGAGGCAGACGCGCGCCCGAGATACGCAGTATTTT.